This is a list of T cell receptor beta chains from one sample in a study of CD8 T cells in ankylosing spondylitis. TCRdb independently ran MiXCR on the 5' RACE reads; one entry per CDR3 protein. The sample records some 270,000 distinct CDR3 sequences, 30% to 35% being singletons. Sequencing used blood, either unsorted or a sorted T cell fraction (not recorded which). These receptors originate from a male donor with ankylosing spondylitis or in good health (not recorded which). Both conserved end residues are part of each CDR3. D genes are given only for firm matches. Clone size is not always given. Where it is, it says once, few, many or a class for expanded clones.

D gene: TRBD2
J gene: TRBJ2-5
V gene: TRBV12-3/TRBV12-4
clone size: .
CDR3 protein: CASSLALPSGIYLETQYF
CDR3 DNA: TGTGCCAGCAGTTTAGCCCTCCCTAGCGGGATATATCTGGAGACCCAGTACTTC

D gene: .
J gene: TRBJ2-4
V gene: TRBV29-1
clone size: many
CDR3 protein: CSVYGTPKAKNIQYF
CDR3 DNA: TGCAGCGTCTACGGGACACCCAAAGCCAAAAACATTCAGTACTTC

D gene: .
J gene: TRBJ2-1
V gene: TRBV10-3
clone size: few
CDR3 protein: CAISESGPGNEQFF
CDR3 DNA: TGTGCCATCAGTGAGTCGGGACCAGGGAATGAGCAGTTCTTC

D gene: .
J gene: TRBJ2-3
V gene: TRBV27
clone size: many
CDR3 protein: CASSTMNTDTQYF
CDR3 DNA: TGTGCCAGCAGTACAATGAACACAGATACGCAGTATTTT

D gene: TRBD1
J gene: TRBJ1-2
V gene: TRBV20-1
clone size: few
CDR3 protein: CSARVDRAYGYTF
CDR3 DNA: TGCAGTGCTAGAGTGGACAGGGCCTATGGCTACACCTTC

D gene: .
J gene: TRBJ1-1
V gene: TRBV29-1
clone size: once
CDR3 protein: CSVVPGNTEAFF
CDR3 DNA: TGCAGCGTTGTTCCTGGTAACACTGAAGCTTTCTTT

D gene: TRBD1
J gene: TRBJ2-1
V gene: TRBV20-1
clone size: many
CDR3 protein: CSALPGQGGSYNEQFF
CDR3 DNA: TGCAGTGCTCTCCCTGGACAGGGCGGATCCTACAATGAGCAGTTCTTC

D gene: TRBD1
J gene: TRBJ2-7
V gene: TRBV28
clone size: .
CDR3 protein: CASSTPGQGAPYEQYF
CDR3 DNA: TGTGCCAGCAGTACTCCCGGACAGGGGGCCCCCTACGAGCAGTACTTC

D gene: TRBD1
J gene: TRBJ1-6
V gene: TRBV20-1
clone size: many
CDR3 protein: CSARDGGQYNSPLHF
CDR3 DNA: TGCAGTGCTAGAGATGGGGGACAGTATAATTCACCCCTCCACTTT

D gene: .
J gene: TRBJ2-7
V gene: TRBV11-2
clone size: few
CDR3 protein: CASSLDRVAYEQYF
CDR3 DNA: TGTGCCAGCAGCTTAGACAGGGTCGCCTACGAGCAGTACTTC

D gene: .
J gene: TRBJ2-6
V gene: TRBV5-5
clone size: .
CDR3 protein: CASSYRDQPSGANVLTF
CDR3 DNA: TGTGCCAGCAGCTACCGGGACCAACCTTCTGGGGCCAACGTCCTGACTTTC

D gene: .
J gene: TRBJ2-2
V gene: TRBV15
clone size: few
CDR3 protein: CATTSGQSTGELFF
CDR3 DNA: TGTGCCACCACCTCAGGACAGTCCACCGGGGAGCTGTTTTTT

D gene: .
J gene: TRBJ1-2
V gene: TRBV5-1
clone size: .
CDR3 protein: CASSLVAGGGGYTF
CDR3 DNA: TGCGCCAGCAGCTTGGTGGCAGGCGGAGGCGGCTACACCTTC

D gene: TRBD1
J gene: TRBJ2-6
V gene: TRBV10-3
clone size: few
CDR3 protein: CAITGQAGANVLTF
CDR3 DNA: TGTGCCATCACGGGACAGGCTGGGGCCAACGTCCTGACTTTC

D gene: TRBD2
J gene: TRBJ2-5
V gene: TRBV24-1
clone size: .
CDR3 protein: CATRTSGDETQYF
CDR3 DNA: TGTGCCACCAGAACTAGCGGGGACGAGACCCAGTACTTC

D gene: TRBD1
J gene: TRBJ2-3
V gene: TRBV29-1
clone size: .
CDR3 protein: CSVMGQGAGDTQYF
CDR3 DNA: TGCAGCGTTATGGGACAGGGAGCAGGAGATACGCAGTATTTT

D gene: TRBD1
J gene: TRBJ2-1
V gene: TRBV27
clone size: few
CDR3 protein: CASSFYRDRGPYEQFF
CDR3 DNA: TGTGCCAGCAGTTTCTACCGGGACAGGGGGCCTTATGAGCAGTTCTTC

D gene: .
J gene: TRBJ2-3
V gene: TRBV6-5
clone size: .
CDR3 protein: CASSYEGWATDTQYF
CDR3 DNA: TGTGCCAGCAGTTACGAGGGTTGGGCCACAGATACGCAGTATTTT

D gene: .
J gene: TRBJ2-7
V gene: TRBV11-2
clone size: .
CDR3 protein: CASSLQGAEQYF
CDR3 DNA: TGTGCCAGCAGCTTACAGGGTGCCGAGCAGTACTTC

D gene: TRBD1
J gene: TRBJ2-1
V gene: TRBV5-5
clone size: once
CDR3 protein: CASSLGGTGGISYNEQFF
CDR3 DNA: TGTGCCAGCAGCTTGGGTGGGACAGGGGGTATTTCCTACAATGAGCAGTTCTTC

D gene: .
J gene: TRBJ1-1
V gene: TRBV6-5
clone size: .
CDR3 protein: CASSLSTYQGIGTEAFF
CDR3 DNA: TGTGCCAGCAGCTTATCTACTTATCAGGGGATCGGAACTGAAGCTTTCTTT

D gene: .
J gene: TRBJ1-1
V gene: TRBV28
clone size: few
CDR3 protein: CASSLRRNTEAFF
CDR3 DNA: TGTGCCAGCAGTTTACGGAGGAACACTGAAGCTTTCTTT

D gene: .
J gene: TRBJ1-2
V gene: TRBV6-5
clone size: .
CDR3 protein: CASSYSVGQGNGYTF
CDR3 DNA: TGTGCCAGCAGTTACTCGGTCGGTCAGGGTAATGGCTACACCTTC

D gene: TRBD2
J gene: TRBJ2-1
V gene: TRBV20-1
clone size: .
CDR3 protein: CSARDQGLAGDIYNEQFF
CDR3 DNA: TGCAGTGCTAGAGATCAGGGACTAGCGGGGGATATATACAATGAGCAGTTCTTC

D gene: .
J gene: TRBJ2-1
V gene: TRBV10-1
clone size: .
CDR3 protein: CASSDSTAGGQFF
CDR3 DNA: TGCGCCAGCAGTGACTCGACAGCCGGGGGGCAGTTCTTC

D gene: .
J gene: TRBJ2-3
V gene: TRBV3-1
clone size: .
CDR3 protein: CASSPRGPDTQYF
CDR3 DNA: TGTGCCAGCAGCCCTCGAGGGCCAGATACGCAGTATTTT

D gene: .
J gene: TRBJ1-6
V gene: TRBV6-1
clone size: .
CDR3 protein: CASTPSRSYNSPLHF
CDR3 DNA: TGTGCCAGCACCCCCAGTCGCTCCTATAATTCACCCCTCCACTTT

D gene: .
J gene: TRBJ1-1
V gene: TRBV7-9
clone size: .
CDR3 protein: CASSWELTEAFF
CDR3 DNA: TGTGCCAGCAGCTGGGAATTGACTGAAGCTTTCTTT